This TCR beta chain is from a study of CD4+ T cells in melanoma. TCRdb's copy holds only in-frame clones and misses some; the assay was immunoSEQ multiplex PCR. The sample lists roughly 110,000 clones, about 92% occurring once. This TCR came from a human donor with melanoma. Input material: peripheral blood.

CDR3 residues: CASSFSGRRPYEQYF. The CDR3 DNA reads TGTGCCAGCAGTTTCTCAGGACGGCGCCCCTACGAGCAGTACTTC. J is TRBJ2-7 and V is TRBV28; D remains unclear. CDR3 length: 15 amino acids. Germline-derived CDR1 and CDR2 are MDHEN and SYDVKM. The V gene lost 3 bases and the J gene lost 2 bases, with 14 bases spanning the gap.